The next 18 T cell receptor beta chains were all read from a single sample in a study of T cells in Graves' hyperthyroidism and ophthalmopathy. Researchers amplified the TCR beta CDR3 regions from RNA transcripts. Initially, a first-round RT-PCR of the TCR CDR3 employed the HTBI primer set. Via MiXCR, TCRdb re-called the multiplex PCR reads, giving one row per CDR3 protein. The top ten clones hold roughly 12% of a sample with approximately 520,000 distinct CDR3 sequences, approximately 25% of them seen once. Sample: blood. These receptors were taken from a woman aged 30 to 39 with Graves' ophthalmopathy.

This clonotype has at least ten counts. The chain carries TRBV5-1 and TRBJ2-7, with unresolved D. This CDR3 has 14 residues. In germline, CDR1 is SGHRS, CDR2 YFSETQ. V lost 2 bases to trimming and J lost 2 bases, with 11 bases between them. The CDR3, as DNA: TGCGCCAGCAGCTTCTCACAAGAACCCTACGAGCAGTACTTC. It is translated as CASSFSQEPYEQYF.

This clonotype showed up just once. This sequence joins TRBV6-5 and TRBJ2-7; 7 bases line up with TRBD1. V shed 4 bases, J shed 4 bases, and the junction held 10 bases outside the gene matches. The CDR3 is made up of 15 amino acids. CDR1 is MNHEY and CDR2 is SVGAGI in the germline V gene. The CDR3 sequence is CASSSPGQTTYEQYF. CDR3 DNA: TGTGCCAGCAGTTCACCGGGACAGACGACTTACGAGCAGTACTTC.

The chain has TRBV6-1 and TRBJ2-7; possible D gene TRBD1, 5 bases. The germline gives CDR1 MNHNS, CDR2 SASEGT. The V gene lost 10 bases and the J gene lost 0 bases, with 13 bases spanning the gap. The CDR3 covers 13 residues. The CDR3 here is CATSQGASYEQYF. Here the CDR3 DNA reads TGTGCCACCTCCCAAGGGGCCTCCTACGAGCAGTACTTC.

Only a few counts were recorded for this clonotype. The CDR3 is CASSVPTSGGSTGELFF. CDR3 sequence (DNA): TGTGCCAGCAGCGTTCCGACTAGCGGGGGCTCCACCGGGGAGCTGTTTTTT. The J gene is TRBJ2-2, the V gene TRBV9; 12 bases line up with TRBD2. This CDR3 is built from 17 residues. V shed 2 bases and J 4 bases; nucleotides not matched to a gene: 6. CDR1 is SGDLS, CDR2 YYNGEE, per germline.

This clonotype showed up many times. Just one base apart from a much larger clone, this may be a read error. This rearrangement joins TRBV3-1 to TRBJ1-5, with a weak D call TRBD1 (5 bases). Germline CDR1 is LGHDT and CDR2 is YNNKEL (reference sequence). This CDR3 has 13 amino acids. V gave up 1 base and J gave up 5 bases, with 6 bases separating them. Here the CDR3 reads CASSQGGDQPQHF. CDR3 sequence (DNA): TGTGCCAGCAGCCAAGGGGGCGATCAGCCCCAGCATTTT.

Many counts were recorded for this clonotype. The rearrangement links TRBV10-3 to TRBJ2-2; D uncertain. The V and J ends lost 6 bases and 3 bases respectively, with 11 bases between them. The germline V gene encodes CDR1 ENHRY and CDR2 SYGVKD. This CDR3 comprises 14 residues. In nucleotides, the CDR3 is TGTGCCATCAGGGCCTACCCAGACACCGGGGAGCTGTTTTTT. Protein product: CAIRAYPDTGELFF.

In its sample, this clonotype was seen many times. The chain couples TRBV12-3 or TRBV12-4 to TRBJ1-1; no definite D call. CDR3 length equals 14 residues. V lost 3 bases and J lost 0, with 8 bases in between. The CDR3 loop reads CASSLGNMNTEAFF. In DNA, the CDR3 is TGTGCCAGCAGTTTGGGGAACATGAACACTGAAGCTTTCTTT.

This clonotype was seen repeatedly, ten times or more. CDR3 in amino acids: CASSLGAEANTIYF. DNA for the CDR3: TGTGCCAGCAGTTTGGGGGCAGAGGCGAACACCATATATTTT. The chain carries TRBV12-3 or TRBV12-4 and TRBJ1-3; perhaps TRBD1 as D (6 bases). The CDR3 extends over 14 amino acids. V was pared by 3 bases and J by 7 bases, with 13 bases between.

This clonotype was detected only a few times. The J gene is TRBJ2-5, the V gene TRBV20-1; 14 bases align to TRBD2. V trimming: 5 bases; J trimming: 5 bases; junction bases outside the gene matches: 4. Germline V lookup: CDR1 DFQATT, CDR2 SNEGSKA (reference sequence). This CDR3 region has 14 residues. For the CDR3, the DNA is TGCAGTGCTCGGACTAGCGGGGGGAGGGAGACCCAGTACTTC. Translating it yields CSARTSGGRETQYF.

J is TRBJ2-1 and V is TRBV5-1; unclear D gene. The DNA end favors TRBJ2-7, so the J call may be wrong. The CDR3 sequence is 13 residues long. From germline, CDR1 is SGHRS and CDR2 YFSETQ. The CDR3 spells CASSSWDSVEQYF. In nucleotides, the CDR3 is TGCGCCAGCAGCTCATGGGATTCGGTCGAGCAGTACTTC.

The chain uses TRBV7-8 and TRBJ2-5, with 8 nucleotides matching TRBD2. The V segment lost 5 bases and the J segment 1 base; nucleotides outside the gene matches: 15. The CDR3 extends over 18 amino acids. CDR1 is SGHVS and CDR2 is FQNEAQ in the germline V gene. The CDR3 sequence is CASSIGSRGRPPQETQYF. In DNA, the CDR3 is TGTGCCAGCAGCATAGGTTCTCGCGGGAGGCCCCCCCAAGAGACCCAGTACTTC.

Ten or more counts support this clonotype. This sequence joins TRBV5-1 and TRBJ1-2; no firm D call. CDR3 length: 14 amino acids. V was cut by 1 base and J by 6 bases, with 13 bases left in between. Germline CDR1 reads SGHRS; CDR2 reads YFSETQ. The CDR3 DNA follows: TGCGCCAGCAGCTTGATCGGGGAGGATCATGGCTACACCTTC. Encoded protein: CASSLIGEDHGYTF.

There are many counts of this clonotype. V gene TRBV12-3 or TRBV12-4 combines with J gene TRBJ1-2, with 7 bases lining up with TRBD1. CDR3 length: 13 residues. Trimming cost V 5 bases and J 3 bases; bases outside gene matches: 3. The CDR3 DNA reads TGTGCCAGCAGTAGGGGGCGGTACTATGGCTACACCTTC. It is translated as CASSRGRYYGYTF.

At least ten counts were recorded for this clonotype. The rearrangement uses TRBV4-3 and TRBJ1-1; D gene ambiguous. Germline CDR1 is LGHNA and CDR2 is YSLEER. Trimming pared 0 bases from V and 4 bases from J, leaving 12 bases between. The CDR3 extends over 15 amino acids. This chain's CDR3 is CASSQDLGGSTEAFF. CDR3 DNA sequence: TGCGCCAGCAGCCAAGATCTGGGAGGGAGCACTGAAGCTTTCTTT.

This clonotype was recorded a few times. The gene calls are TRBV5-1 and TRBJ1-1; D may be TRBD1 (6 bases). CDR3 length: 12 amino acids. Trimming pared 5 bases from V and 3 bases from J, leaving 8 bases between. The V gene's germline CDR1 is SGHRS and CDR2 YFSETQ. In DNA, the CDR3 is TGCGCCAGCAGGCACAGGGACACTGAAGCTTTCTTT. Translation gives CASRHRDTEAFF.

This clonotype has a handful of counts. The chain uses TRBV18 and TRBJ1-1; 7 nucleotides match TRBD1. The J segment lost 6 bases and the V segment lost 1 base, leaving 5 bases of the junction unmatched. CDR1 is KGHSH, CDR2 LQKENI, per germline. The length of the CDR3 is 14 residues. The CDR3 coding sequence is TGTGCCAGCTCACCACAGGGGGCGCGGGCTGAAGCTTTCTTT. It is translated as CASSPQGARAEAFF.

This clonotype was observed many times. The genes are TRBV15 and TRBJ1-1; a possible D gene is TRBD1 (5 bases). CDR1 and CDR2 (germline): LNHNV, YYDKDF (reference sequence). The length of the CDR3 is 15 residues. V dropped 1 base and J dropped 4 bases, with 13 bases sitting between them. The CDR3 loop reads CATSRGVRDATEAFF. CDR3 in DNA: TGTGCCACCAGCAGAGGCGTCAGGGACGCCACTGAAGCTTTCTTT.

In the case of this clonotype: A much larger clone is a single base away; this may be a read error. CDR3 in amino acids: CASSLLAVESYEQYF. The DNA for the CDR3 is TGTGCCAGCAGCCTGCTAGCGGTGGAATCCTACGAGCAGTACTTC. The chain couples TRBV7-3 to TRBJ2-7; 7 bases agree with TRBD2. The germline V gene has CDR1 SGHTA and CDR2 FQGTGA. V was clipped by 5 bases and J by 1 base; unmatched bases: 8. CDR3 length: 15 residues.